A single sample is the source of the 12 T cell receptor beta chains below, sequenced in a study. Tregs were sorted as CD4+CD25+CD127-/low cells. TRBV12-4/TRBJ1-2 clonotypes were amplified with adaptor-ligated barcode primers. TCRdb fed the multiplex PCR reads into MiXCR, producing one record per CDR3 protein. Here the sample spans 500 to 550 distinct CDR3 sequences, approximately 18% being singletons. The sequenced sample consisted of Tregs sorted from blood. Receptors originate from a female donor with breast cancer.

In its sample, this clonotype is large (0.1 to 1%). This chain joins TRBV12-3 or TRBV12-4 and TRBJ1-2; D not resolved. Trimming removed 4 bases at V and 2 bases at J, with 17 bases between. This CDR3 spans 16 amino acids. The CDR3 nucleotides are TGTGCCAGCAGTTCGGGGTTCCAGCGATCGAACTATGGCTACACCTTC. It is translated as CASSSGFQRSNYGYTF.

This clonotype counts as large. The J gene is TRBJ1-2, the V gene TRBV12-3 or TRBV12-4; D unresolved. The CDR3 contains 14 residues. The V end was cut by 3 bases, the J end by 4 bases, with 12 bases between. The CDR3 loop is CASSFGPQIYGYTF. CDR3 sequence (DNA): TGTGCCAGCAGTTTTGGCCCTCAGATCTATGGCTACACCTTC.

This clonotype is classed as large (0.1 to 1%). The chain links TRBV12-3 or TRBV12-4 to TRBJ1-2, with D possibly matching TRBD1 (5 bases). Trimming left V 1 base short and J 2 bases short, with 8 bases between. CDR3 length: 14 amino acids. The CDR3 region is CASSLEAGNYGYTF. The CDR3 DNA follows: TGTGCCAGCAGTTTAGAAGCAGGGAACTATGGCTACACCTTC.

In this sample, this clonotype is medium-sized. This chain links TRBV12-3 or TRBV12-4 with TRBJ1-2; no definite D call. The CDR3 covers 13 residues. V was pared by 6 bases and J by 1 base, with 9 bases between. This CDR3 reads CASSQTRNYGYTF. CDR3 DNA: TGTGCCAGCAGCCAGACACGTAACTATGGCTACACCTTC.

By sample fraction, this clonotype is large. The J gene is TRBJ1-2, the V gene TRBV12-3 or TRBV12-4; D remains ambiguous. The CDR3 contains 13 residues. Trimming left V 2 bases short and J 2 bases short, with 6 bases between. In nucleotides, the CDR3 is TGTGCCAGCAGTTTAAGGTTAAACTATGGCTACACCTTC. Protein: CASSLRLNYGYTF.

By its share, this clonotype is medium-sized. J is TRBJ1-2 and V is TRBV12-3 or TRBV12-4, with 7 bases that match TRBD1. CDR3 length: 13 amino acids. The J segment lost 4 bases and the V segment lost 1 base, leaving 0 bases of the junction unmatched. The CDR3 DNA follows: TGTGCCAGCAGTTTAGACAGGGGCTATGGCTACACCTTC. It translates to CASSLDRGYGYTF.

This clonotype is large (0.1 to 1%) by share. J is TRBJ1-2 and V is TRBV12-3 or TRBV12-4; 7 bases map to TRBD1. V shed 5 bases and J 4 bases; nucleotides not matched to a gene: 4. The CDR3 has 13 residues. This chain's CDR3 is CASSPGTVYGYTF. The CDR3 nucleotides read TGTGCCAGCAGTCCAGGGACAGTCTATGGCTACACCTTC.

This clonotype turned up a few times. J is TRBJ1-2 and V is TRBV12-3 or TRBV12-4, with 7 positions matching TRBD1. V lost 5 bases and J lost 6; bases outside the gene matches: 0. This CDR3 has 11 residues. CDR3 bases: TGTGCCAGCAGTACAGGGGATGGCTACACCTTC. Translating it yields CASSTGDGYTF.

By sample share, this clonotype is medium-sized (0.01 to 0.1%). The chain recombines TRBV12-3 or TRBV12-4 with TRBJ1-2; the D is unclear. Trimming pared 5 bases from V and 2 bases from J, leaving 9 bases between. The CDR3 has 13 amino acids. The CDR3 region is CASSIRANYGYTF. CDR3 in DNA: TGTGCCAGCAGTATTCGGGCCAACTATGGCTACACCTTC.

By share of the sample, this clonotype is large. The V and J genes are TRBV12-3 or TRBV12-4 and TRBJ1-2, with D perhaps TRBD1 (5 bases). The CDR3 sequence is 14 residues long. V gave up 3 bases and J gave up 4 bases, with 12 bases separating them. The CDR3 reads CASSLSRQTYGYTF. The DNA of the CDR3 is TGTGCCAGCAGTTTGTCTAGACAGACCTATGGCTACACCTTC.

By share, this clonotype ranks as large. The V call is TRBV12-3 or TRBV12-4, the J call TRBJ1-2; no clear D gene. The CDR3 runs to 13 residues. The V and J ends lost 3 bases and 4 bases respectively, with 9 bases between them. CDR3 loop: CASSLDTGYGYTF. CDR3 coding DNA: TGTGCCAGCAGTTTGGATACGGGCTATGGCTACACCTTC.

By frequency in the sample, this clonotype is large. The chain has TRBV12-3 or TRBV12-4 and TRBJ1-2, with a possible D match to TRBD1 (5 bases). The CDR3 runs to 14 residues. Deletions cut 7 bases from V and 5 bases from J, with 17 bases between. This chain's CDR3 is CASTTKGAPYGYTF. CDR3 nucleotide sequence: TGTGCCAGCACCACTAAAGGGGCACCGTATGGCTACACCTTC.